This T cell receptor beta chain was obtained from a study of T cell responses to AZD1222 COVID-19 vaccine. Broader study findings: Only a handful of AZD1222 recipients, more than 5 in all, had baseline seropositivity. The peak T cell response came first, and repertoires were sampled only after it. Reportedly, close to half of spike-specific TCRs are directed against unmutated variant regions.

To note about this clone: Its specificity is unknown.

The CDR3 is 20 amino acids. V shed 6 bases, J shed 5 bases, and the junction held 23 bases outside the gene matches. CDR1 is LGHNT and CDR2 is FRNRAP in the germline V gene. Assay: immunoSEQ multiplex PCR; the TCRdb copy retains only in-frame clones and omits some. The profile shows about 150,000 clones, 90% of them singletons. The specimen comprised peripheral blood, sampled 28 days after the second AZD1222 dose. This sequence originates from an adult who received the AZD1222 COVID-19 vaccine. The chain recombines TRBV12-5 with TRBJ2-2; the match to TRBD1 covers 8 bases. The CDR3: CASGPTGQGGKSPGTGELFF. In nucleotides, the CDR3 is TGTGCTAGTGGCCCCACCGGACAGGGCGGAAAAAGCCCGGGTACCGGGGAGCTGTTTTTT.